The following is a TCR beta chain sequence with its context. The record originates from a study of cytomegalovirus exposure and HLA in healthy donors. 13 Jbeta primers and 60 Vbeta primers were used for the PCR. Data came from immunoSEQ multiplex PCR; TCRdb stores just in-frame clones and leaves some out. The sample carries over 200,000 clones, 75% to 85% recorded once. Germline CDR1 and CDR2: SGHNT and YYREEE (reference sequence). The CDR3 is 15 amino acids. This rearrangement joins TRBV5-4 to TRBJ2-5, with 7 positions matching TRBD1. The end of the DNA fits TRBJ2-7 better, so the J call may be wrong. The TCR comes from a woman in her sixties in good health and CMV-seropositive. Sequencing was done on a sample of PBMCs. Here the CDR3 DNA reads TGTGCCAGCAGCACCGGGACAGTTTATCCCTACGAGCAGTACTTC. Encoded protein: CASSTGTVYPYEQYF.